A single sample is the source of the 14 T cell receptor beta chains below, sequenced in a study of siplizumab effects on memory and regulatory T cells. Cells from the mixed lymphocyte reaction underwent coculture for five to six days at 37 degrees C. Their target antigens are unknown. Some clones are missing from TCRdb's copy, which holds only in-frame ones; the method was immunoSEQ multiplex PCR. The sample has 11,000 to 15,000 clones, around 49% seen once. Sequencing was performed on CFSE-low (dividing) CD4+ T cells sorted from an allogeneic mixed lymphocyte reaction. These receptors were taken from a human donor in good health; the cells came from an allogeneic mixed lymphocyte reaction.

This clone came up once. Mismatch with germline at one junction end may stem from a read error. This chain uses TRBV9 with TRBJ2-5; D not resolved. The CDR3 sequence is 16 residues long. CDR1 SGDLS and CDR2 YYNGEE come from the germline V gene. The CDR3 spells CASSVGPGRSQEAQYF. Here the CDR3 DNA reads TGTGCCAGCAGCGTAGGCCCCGGACGCAGCCAAGAGGCCCAGTACTTC.

The J gene is TRBJ1-2, the V gene TRBV18; 9 nucleotides line up with TRBD1. CDR3 length: 13 residues. In germline, CDR1 is KGHSH, CDR2 LQKENI. Trimming at V came to 6 bases and at J to 7 bases, leaving 6 bases not matched to a gene. CDR3 residues: CASSKQGAIGYTF. In DNA form, the CDR3 reads TGTGCCAGCTCCAAACAGGGGGCTATTGGCTACACCTTC.

V and J are TRBV18 and TRBJ1-1, with D possibly being TRBD1 (6 bases). Trimming pared 4 bases from V and 3 bases from J, leaving 12 bases between. Per the germline V gene, CDR1 is KGHSH and CDR2 is LQKENI. The CDR3 spans 14 residues. CDR3 sequence reads: CASSQKQGHTEAFF. CDR3 sequence (DNA): TGTGCCAGCTCACAGAAACAGGGCCACACTGAAGCTTTCTTT. Full variable domain (remainder filled in from reference TRBV18 and TRBJ1-1): NAGVMQNPRHLVRRRGQEARLRCSPMKGHSHVYWYRQLPEEGLKFMVYLQKENIIDESGMPKERFSAEFPKEGPSILRIQQVVRGDSAAYFCASSQKQGHTEAFFGQGTRLTVV.

This clone was seen more than once but under ten times. The V gene is TRBV18, the J gene TRBJ1-2, with D perhaps TRBD1 (5 bases). V was trimmed by 6 bases and J by 3 bases, leaving 11 bases between them. CDR1 KGHSH and CDR2 LQKENI come from the germline V gene. This CDR3 is built from 13 residues. This CDR3 is CASSSGTDYGYTF. The CDR3 nucleotides are TGTGCCAGCTCCTCAGGGACTGACTATGGCTACACCTTC.

This clone turned up a few times. This rearrangement joins TRBV18 to TRBJ2-2; D unresolved. Germline V gene data show CDR1 as KGHSH and CDR2 as LQKENI. V gave up 2 bases and J gave up 6 bases, with 10 bases separating them. The CDR3 runs 14 residues. CDR3 coding DNA: TGTGCCAGCTCACCAAATTTCGAGGCCGGGGAGCTGTTTTTT. Its protein product is CASSPNFEAGELFF.

This clone has more than one count but fewer than ten. The V call is TRBV5-6, the J call TRBJ1-2; possible D gene TRBD1, 5 bases. Deletions cut 5 bases from V and 4 bases from J, with 18 bases between. CDR1 is SGHDT, CDR2 YYEEEE, per germline. The CDR3 has 15 residues. The CDR3, as DNA: TGTGCCAGCAGTTCGCTCCTTTCAGGGTCCTATGGCTACACCTTC. Amino acid sequence: CASSSLLSGSYGYTF.

The chain employs TRBV7-2 and TRBJ1-2, with unresolved D. The V and J ends lost 3 bases and 4 bases respectively, with 3 bases between them. Germline V lookup: CDR1 SGHTA, CDR2 FQGNSA. The CDR3 runs 11 residues. The CDR3 coding sequence is TGTGCCAGCAGCTTCCTCTATGGCTACACCTTC. Protein: CASSFLYGYTF.

The V and J genes are TRBV18 and TRBJ1-1, with a weak D call TRBD1 (6 bases). This CDR3 region has 14 residues. V lost 3 bases to trimming and J lost 1 base, with 9 bases between them. CDR1 is KGHSH, CDR2 LQKENI, per germline. The DNA of the CDR3 is TGTGCCAGCTCACCTCAGACAGGGAACACTGAAGCTTTCTTT. Translation gives CASSPQTGNTEAFF.

This clone rates as medium-sized (0.01 to 0.1%). The V and J genes are TRBV5-1 and TRBJ2-5, with 8 bases matching TRBD1. This CDR3 comprises 14 residues. Germline values: CDR1 SGHRS, CDR2 YFSETQ. V lost 5 bases, J lost 5 bases, and 8 bases stayed unmatched. DNA of the CDR3: TGCGCCAGCAGGGCGACAGGGGCCGAGGAGACCCAGTACTTC. This translates into CASRATGAEETQYF.

The chain joins TRBV30 to TRBJ2-7, with a tentative D call TRBD2 (6 bases). The germline V and J ends were trimmed by 2 bases and 4 bases, with 15 bases remaining between them. Germline V gene data show CDR1 as GTSNPN and CDR2 as SVGIG (reference sequence). CDR3 length: 14 amino acids. Written as DNA, the CDR3 is TGTGCCTGGAGTCCCCGGGGAGGAGTATACGAGCAGTACTTC. It is translated as CAWSPRGGVYEQYF. Looking up the rest from reference TRBV30 and TRBJ2-7 gives the full variable domain: SQTIHQWPATLVQPVGSPLSLECTVEGTSNPNLYWYRQAAGRGLQLLFYSVGIGQISSEVPQNLSASRPQDRQFILSSKKLLLSDSGFYLCAWSPRGGVYEQYFGPGTRLTVT.

The rearrangement joins TRBV7-2 to TRBJ2-7; the D gene is possibly TRBD2 (6 bases). Trimming cost V 4 bases and J 0 bases, with 10 bases left between them. The CDR3 is 14 amino acids. Germline V gene sequence: CDR1 SGHTA, CDR2 FQGNSA. In DNA, the CDR3 is TGTGCCAGCAGCTCAACCGGGGGCTCCTACGAGCAGTACTTC. This gives the protein CASSSTGGSYEQYF. Filled out from reference TRBV7-2 and TRBJ2-7, the complete variable domain reads GAGVSQSPSNKVTEKGKDVELRCDPISGHTALYWYRQSLGQGLEFLIYFQGNSAPDKSGLPSDRFSAERTGGSVSTLTIQRTQQEDSAVYLCASSSTGGSYEQYFGPGTRLTVT.

V usage is TRBV5-4 and J usage is TRBJ1-1; TRBD1 matches at 7 bases. Trimming removed 5 bases from V and 11 bases from J; junction bases left unmatched: 12. The CDR3 is 13 amino acids. Germline V gene sequence: CDR1 SGHNT, CDR2 YYREEE (reference sequence). CDR3 bases: TGTGCCAGCAGAGAGGGGACAGAAGACCAGGCTTTCTTT. Translating gives CASREGTEDQAFF.

This clone counts as medium-sized. The chain recombines TRBV30 with TRBJ2-7; TRBD1 matches at 9 bases. With 3 bases clipped from V and 3 bases from J, the junction kept 3 bases outside the gene matches. The germline CDR1 and CDR2 sequences are GTSNPN and SVGIG (reference sequence). The CDR3 totals 13 residues. The CDR3 DNA reads as TGTGCCTGGAGGAGGGACAGGGTCTACGAGCAGTACTTC. It codes for CAWRRDRVYEQYF.

The table lists this clone with a few counts. The chain carries TRBV29-1 and TRBJ1-2; no clear D gene. The germline V and J ends were trimmed by 0 bases and 4 bases, with 6 bases remaining between them. CDR1 is SQVTM, CDR2 ANQGSEA, per germline. This CDR3 spans 12 amino acids. The CDR3 loop reads CSVEDSFYGYTF. Here the CDR3 DNA reads TGCAGCGTTGAAGACAGCTTCTATGGCTACACCTTC.